Following are 13 T cell receptor beta chains from one sample sequenced in a study of vaccination and CD4 T cells after COVID-19. These receptors have no known antigen. Indicated treatment: approximately nine-day PBMC culture with coronavirus spike peptide pools or control peptides (ViraFEST assay). Unexposed donor CD4+ T cells predated the COVID-19 pandemic, collected 2011-2018. The Oncomine TCR Beta short-read assay sequenced DNA from cultured CD4+ T cells. TCRdb re-called the PCR reads with MiXCR, one entry per CDR3 protein. The data contain around 1,500 distinct CDR3 sequences, roughly 10% of them singletons. Sequencing input: CD4+ T cells from blood, cultured in vitro. The receptors shown here come from a human donor in good health.

This clonotype qualifies as medium-sized. The chain employs TRBV5-4 and TRBJ1-2; D perhaps matches TRBD1 (6 bases). CDR1 and CDR2 (germline): SGHNT, YYREEE (reference sequence). This CDR3 is 15 amino acids long. V lost 3 bases and J 5 bases, leaving 17 bases between the germline ends. The CDR3 nucleotides are TGTGCCAGCAGCTCACCAGGGCGTACAGGGTATGGCTACACCTTC. Protein product: CASSSPGRTGYGYTF.

In this sample, this clonotype is medium-sized (0.01 to 0.1%). The rearrangement uses TRBV7-3 and TRBJ2-5, with D hard to call. Per germline, CDR1 SGHTA and CDR2 FQGTGA. Trimming took off 0 bases at V and 1 base at J, with 3 bases between the two ends. The CDR3 has 13 residues. CDR3 bases: TGTGCCAGCAGCTTAACTCGCCAAGAGACCCAGTACTTC. Its translation is CASSLTRQETQYF.

By proportion, this clonotype is large. This rearrangement joins TRBV6-1 to TRBJ2-3; 10 bases fit TRBD1. The CDR3 spans 14 residues. CDR1 is MNHNS, CDR2 SASEGT, per germline. V lost 6 bases and J lost 3; bases outside the gene matches: 3. The CDR3 protein is CASSDRGQTDTQYF. The CDR3 DNA reads TGTGCCAGCAGCGACAGGGGGCAGACAGATACGCAGTATTTT.

This clonotype qualifies as medium-sized (0.01 to 0.1%). The rearrangement joins TRBV2 to TRBJ2-5; TRBD1 agrees at 7 bases. Trimming removed 6 bases from V and 3 bases from J; junction bases left unmatched: 4. Germline V lookup: CDR1 SNHLY, CDR2 FYNNEI. The length of the CDR3 is 13 residues. CDR3 sequence reads: CASRADREETQYF. The CDR3 DNA reads TGTGCCAGCAGGGCTGACAGGGAAGAGACCCAGTACTTC.

Judged by abundance, this clonotype is large. This rearrangement joins TRBV7-3 to TRBJ1-1, with D uncertain. V lost 2 bases to trimming and J lost 5 bases, with 9 bases between them. Looked up from germline, CDR1 is SGHTA and CDR2 is FQGTGA. The CDR3 spans 13 residues. CDR3 region: CASSLGRETEAFF. The CDR3 DNA is TGTGCCAGCAGCTTAGGGAGGGAAACTGAAGCTTTCTTT.

This clonotype rates as large. The chain is built from TRBV20-1 and TRBJ1-6, with TRBD1 matching 8 bases. The CDR3 loop spans 15 amino acids. Germline V lookup: CDR1 DFQATT, CDR2 SNEGSKA (reference sequence). Trimming took 0 bases from V and 7 from J; bases not matched to a gene: 5. In nucleotides, the CDR3 is TGCAGTGCTAGAGATCGCAACAGGGGGAATTCACCCCTCCACTTT. Translating it yields CSARDRNRGNSPLHF.

This clonotype is labeled medium-sized. CDR3 bases: TGCAGTGCCGCAGACCAGGGTCTCTACGAGCAGTACTTC. It yields the protein CSAADQGLYEQYF. V usage is TRBV20-1 and J usage is TRBJ2-7; tentatively, D is TRBD1 (5 bases). Germline V gene sequence: CDR1 DFQATT, CDR2 SNEGSKA (reference sequence). Between the trimmed V and J ends, which lost 6 bases and 3 bases, there was a span of 15 bases. This CDR3 spans 13 amino acids.

In its sample, this clonotype ranks as medium-sized. The chain employs TRBV20-1 and TRBJ1-4, with D tentatively TRBD1 (6 bases). The CDR3 runs 13 residues. Germline lookup yields CDR1 DFQATT and CDR2 SNEGSKA (reference sequence). V shed 0 bases and J shed 10 bases, with 12 bases lying between them. CDR3 in DNA: TGCAGTGCTAGAGATTTGGGGGCGCGAAAACTGTTTTTT. Its protein product is CSARDLGARKLFF.

This clonotype showed up just a few times. This chain links TRBV29-1 with TRBJ2-7; 7 nucleotides line up with TRBD1. Germline assignment: CDR1 SQVTM and CDR2 ANQGSEA. This CDR3 comprises 13 residues. With 5 bases clipped from V and 5 bases from J, the junction kept 9 bases outside the gene matches. The CDR3 nucleotides read TGCAGCGTTAGCTTCAGACAGGGCCACGAGCAGTACTTC. It codes for CSVSFRQGHEQYF.

By sample share, this clonotype is medium-sized. The gene calls are TRBV7-2 and TRBJ2-1; possibly TRBD1 for D (5 bases). Between the trimmed V and J ends, which lost 1 base and 4 bases, there was a span of 11 bases. Germline CDR1 reads SGHTA; CDR2 reads FQGNSA. The CDR3 runs to 15 residues. CDR3 amino acids: CASSLGWGAYNEQFF. Written as DNA, the CDR3 is TGTGCCAGCAGCTTAGGGTGGGGCGCGTACAATGAGCAGTTCTTC.

The chain is built from TRBV9 and TRBJ2-2; possibly TRBD2 for D (6 bases). The CDR3 sequence is 15 residues long. V lost 3 bases and J 4 bases, leaving 13 bases between the germline ends. Germline assignment: CDR1 SGDLS and CDR2 YYNGEE. Written as DNA, the CDR3 is TGTGCCAGCAGCGAGTCTAGCGTTCGCACCGGGGAGCTGTTTTTT. Translation gives CASSESSVRTGELFF.

This clonotype is medium-sized in the sample. The chain combines TRBV4-1 with TRBJ1-5, with D perhaps TRBD1 (5 bases). CDR1 and CDR2 from the germline V gene are MGHRA and YSYEKL. The CDR3 is 13 amino acids. The germline V and J ends were trimmed by 4 bases and 1 base, with 5 bases remaining between them. The DNA for the CDR3 is TGCGCCAGCAGCCGGGACAGCAATCAGCCCCAGCATTTT. It is translated as CASSRDSNQPQHF.

There are a few counts of this clonotype. The CDR3 coding sequence is TGCGCCAGCAGCGCGGTCCACAGGGGGCTTCTGGCTTTCTTT. Residues: CASSAVHRGLLAFF. The rearrangement links TRBV5-1 to TRBJ1-1; TRBD1 agrees at 9 bases. This CDR3 is 14 amino acids long. Per germline, CDR1 SGHRS and CDR2 YFSETQ. V lost 4 bases, J lost 11 bases, and 12 bases stayed unmatched.